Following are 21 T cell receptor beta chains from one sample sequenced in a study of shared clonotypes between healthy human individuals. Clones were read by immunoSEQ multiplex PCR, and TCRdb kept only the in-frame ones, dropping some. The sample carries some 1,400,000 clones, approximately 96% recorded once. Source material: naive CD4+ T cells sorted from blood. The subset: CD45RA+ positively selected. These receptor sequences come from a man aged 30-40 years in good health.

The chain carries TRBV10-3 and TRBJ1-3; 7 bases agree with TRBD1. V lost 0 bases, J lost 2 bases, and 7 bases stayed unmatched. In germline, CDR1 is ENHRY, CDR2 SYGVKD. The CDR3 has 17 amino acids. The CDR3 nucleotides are TGTGCCATCAGTGAGTCCTTGGTGACAGGGACTGGAAACACCATATATTTT. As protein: CAISESLVTGTGNTIYF.

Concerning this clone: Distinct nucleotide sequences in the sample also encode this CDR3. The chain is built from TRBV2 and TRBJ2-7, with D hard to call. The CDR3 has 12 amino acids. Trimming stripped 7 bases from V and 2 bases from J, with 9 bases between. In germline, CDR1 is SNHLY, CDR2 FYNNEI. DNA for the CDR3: TGTGCCAGCACCAGAGAGACCTACGAGCAGTACTTC. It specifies CASTRETYEQYF.

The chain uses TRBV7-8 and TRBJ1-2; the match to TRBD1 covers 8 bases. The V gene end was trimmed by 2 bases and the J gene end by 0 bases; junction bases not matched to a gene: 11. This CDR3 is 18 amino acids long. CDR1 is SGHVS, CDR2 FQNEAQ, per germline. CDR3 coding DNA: TGTGCCAGCAGCTTACGCCTCGCAGGACAGGGCTCTAACTATGGCTACACCTTC. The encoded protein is CASSLRLAGQGSNYGYTF.

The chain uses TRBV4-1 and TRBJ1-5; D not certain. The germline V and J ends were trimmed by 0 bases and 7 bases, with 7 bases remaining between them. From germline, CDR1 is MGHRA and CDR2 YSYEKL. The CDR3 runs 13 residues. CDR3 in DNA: TGCGCCAGCAGCCAAGATTTGCGGCAGCCCCAGCATTTT. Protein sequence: CASSQDLRQPQHF.

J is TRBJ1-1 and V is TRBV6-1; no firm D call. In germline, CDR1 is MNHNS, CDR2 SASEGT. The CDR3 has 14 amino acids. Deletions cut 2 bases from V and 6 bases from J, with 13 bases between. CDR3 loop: CASSEFLQFPEAFF. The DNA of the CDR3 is TGTGCCAGCAGTGAATTCTTACAATTCCCTGAAGCTTTCTTT.

The CDR3 loop is CASSLTGGKNIQYF. DNA for the CDR3: TGTGCCAGCAGCTTAACGGGAGGCAAAAACATTCAGTACTTC. This chain joins TRBV7-9 and TRBJ2-4; TRBD2 matches 7 bases. Trimming at V came to 2 bases and at J to 3 bases, leaving 1 base not matched to a gene. Germline values: CDR1 SEHNR, CDR2 FQNEAQ (reference sequence). The CDR3 sequence is 14 residues long.

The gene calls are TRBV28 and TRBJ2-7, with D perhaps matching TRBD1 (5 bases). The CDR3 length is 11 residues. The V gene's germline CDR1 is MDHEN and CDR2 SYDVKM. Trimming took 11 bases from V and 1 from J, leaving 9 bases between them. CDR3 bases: TGTGCCGCGCAGGGTTCCTACGAGCAGTACTTC. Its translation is CAAQGSYEQYF. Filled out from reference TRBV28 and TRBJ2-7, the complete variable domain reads DVKVTQSSRYLVKRTGEKVFLECVQDMDHENMFWYRQDPGLGLRLIYFSYDVKMKEKGDIPEGYSVSREKKERFSLILESASTNQTSMYLCAAQGSYEQYFGPGTRLTVT.

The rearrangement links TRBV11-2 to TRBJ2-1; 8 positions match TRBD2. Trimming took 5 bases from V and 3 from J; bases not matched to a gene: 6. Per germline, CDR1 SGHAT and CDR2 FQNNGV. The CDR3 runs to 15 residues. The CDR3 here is CASSEGAGGYNEQFF. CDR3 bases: TGTGCCAGCAGCGAAGGGGCGGGAGGCTACAATGAGCAGTTCTTC.

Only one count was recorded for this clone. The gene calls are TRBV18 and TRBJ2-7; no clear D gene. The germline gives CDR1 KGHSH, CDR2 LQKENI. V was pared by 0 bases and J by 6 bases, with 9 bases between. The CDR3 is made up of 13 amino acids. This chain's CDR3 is CASSPPGGPEQYF. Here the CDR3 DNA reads TGTGCCAGCTCACCACCGGGTGGCCCCGAGCAGTACTTC.

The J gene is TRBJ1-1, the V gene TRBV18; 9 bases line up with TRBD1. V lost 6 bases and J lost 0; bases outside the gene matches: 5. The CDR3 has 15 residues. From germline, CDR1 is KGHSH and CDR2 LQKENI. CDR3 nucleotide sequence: TGTGCCAGCTCCTTGACAGGGGGGTTGAACACTGAAGCTTTCTTT. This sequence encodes CASSLTGGLNTEAFF.

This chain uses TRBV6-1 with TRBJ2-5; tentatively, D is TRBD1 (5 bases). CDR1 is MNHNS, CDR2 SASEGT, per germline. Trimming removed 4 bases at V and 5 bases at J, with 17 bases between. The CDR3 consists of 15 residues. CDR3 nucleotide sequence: TGTGCCAGCAGTGTTTTCGGCGGTTACAGGGAGACCCAGTACTTC. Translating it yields CASSVFGGYRETQYF.

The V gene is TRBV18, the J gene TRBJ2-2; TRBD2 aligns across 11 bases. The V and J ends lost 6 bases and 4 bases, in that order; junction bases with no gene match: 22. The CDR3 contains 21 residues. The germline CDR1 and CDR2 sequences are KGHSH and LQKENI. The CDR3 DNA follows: TGTGCCAGCTCCCCCCTGCCGGGAGTGTCCGCTAGCGGGAGGTTCACCGGGGAGCTGTTTTTT. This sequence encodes CASSPLPGVSASGRFTGELFF.

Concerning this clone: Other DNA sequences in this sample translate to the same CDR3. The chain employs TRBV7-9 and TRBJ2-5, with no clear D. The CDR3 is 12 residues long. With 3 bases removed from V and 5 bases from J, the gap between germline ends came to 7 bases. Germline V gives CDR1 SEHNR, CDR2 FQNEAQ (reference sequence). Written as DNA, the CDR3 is TGTGCCAGCAGCTTGAAAGGGGAGACCCAGTACTTC. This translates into CASSLKGETQYF.

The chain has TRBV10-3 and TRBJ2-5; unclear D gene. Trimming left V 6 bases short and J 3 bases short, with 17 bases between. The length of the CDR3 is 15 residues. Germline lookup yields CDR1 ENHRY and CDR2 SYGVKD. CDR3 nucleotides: TGTGCCATCAGGGAAGGATGGTTCCAAGAAGAGACCCAGTACTTC. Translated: CAIREGWFQEETQYF.

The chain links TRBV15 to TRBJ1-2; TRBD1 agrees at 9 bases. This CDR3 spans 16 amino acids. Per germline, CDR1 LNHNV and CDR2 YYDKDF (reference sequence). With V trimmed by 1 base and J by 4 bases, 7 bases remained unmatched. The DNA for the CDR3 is TGTGCCACCAGCAGAGGCCCACAGGGGGCCGTCTATGGCTACACCTTC. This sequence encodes CATSRGPQGAVYGYTF.

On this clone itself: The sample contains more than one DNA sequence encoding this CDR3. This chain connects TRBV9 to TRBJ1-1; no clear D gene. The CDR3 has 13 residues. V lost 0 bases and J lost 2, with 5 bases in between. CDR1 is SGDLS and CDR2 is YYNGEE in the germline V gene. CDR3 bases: TGTGCCAGCAGCGTAGACTCTAACACTGAAGCTTTCTTT. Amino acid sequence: CASSVDSNTEAFF. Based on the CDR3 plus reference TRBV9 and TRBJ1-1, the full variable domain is DSGVTQTPKHLITATGQRVTLRCSPRSGDLSVYWYQQSLDQGLQFLIQYYNGEERAKGNILERFSAQQFPDLHSELNLSSLELGDSALYFCASSVDSNTEAFFGQGTRLTVV.

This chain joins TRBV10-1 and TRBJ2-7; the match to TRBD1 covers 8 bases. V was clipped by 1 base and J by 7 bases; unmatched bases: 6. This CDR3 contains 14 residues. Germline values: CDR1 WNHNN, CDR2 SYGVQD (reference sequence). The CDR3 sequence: CASSEWQGAREQYF. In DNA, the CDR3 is TGCGCCAGCAGTGAGTGGCAGGGGGCGAGAGAGCAGTACTTC.

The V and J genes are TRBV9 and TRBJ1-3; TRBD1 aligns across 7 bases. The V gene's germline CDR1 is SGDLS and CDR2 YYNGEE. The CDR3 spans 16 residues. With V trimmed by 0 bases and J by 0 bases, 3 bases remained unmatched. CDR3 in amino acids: CASSVDGQVSGNTIYF. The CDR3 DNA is TGTGCCAGCAGCGTAGATGGACAGGTCTCTGGAAACACCATATATTTT.

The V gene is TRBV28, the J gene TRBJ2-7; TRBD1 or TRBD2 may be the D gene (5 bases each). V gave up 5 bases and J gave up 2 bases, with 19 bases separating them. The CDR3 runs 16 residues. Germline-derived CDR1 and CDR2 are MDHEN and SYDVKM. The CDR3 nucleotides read TGTGCCAGCAGTGGTAAAACGGGACGAGGAACCTACGAGCAGTACTTC. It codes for CASSGKTGRGTYEQYF.

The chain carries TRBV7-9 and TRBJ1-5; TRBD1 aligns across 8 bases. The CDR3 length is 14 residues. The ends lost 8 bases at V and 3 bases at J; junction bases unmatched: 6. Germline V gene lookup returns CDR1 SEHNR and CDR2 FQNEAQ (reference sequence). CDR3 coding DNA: TGTGCCAGCGGAGAACAGGGGGTCAATCAGCCCCAGCATTTT. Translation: CASGEQGVNQPQHF.

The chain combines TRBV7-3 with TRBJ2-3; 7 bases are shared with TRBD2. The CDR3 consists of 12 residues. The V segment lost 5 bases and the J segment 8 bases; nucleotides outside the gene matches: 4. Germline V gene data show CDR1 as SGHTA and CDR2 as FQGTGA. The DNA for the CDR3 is TGTGCCAGCAGCAGCAGGGAGGGTACGCAGTATTTT. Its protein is CASSSREGTQYF.